The 22 T cell receptor beta chains reported below all come from one sample, sequenced in a study of yellow fever vaccine responses in identical twins. Each CDR3 protein is one row after TCRdb ran MiXCR on the RT-PCR reads. The top ten hold roughly 2% of the sample, which has about 2,700 distinct CDR3 sequences, roughly nine tenths seen once. The input for sequencing was T cells from blood (PBMCs), unsorted or a sorted subset (not recorded which), taken before or after yellow fever vaccination (not recorded which). These receptor sequences come from a female donor who received the yellow fever vaccine.

The rearrangement uses TRBV11-2 and TRBJ2-1; 9 bases line up with TRBD1. Germline lookup yields CDR1 SGHAT and CDR2 FQNNGV. This CDR3 is 15 amino acids long. V was pared by 5 bases and J by 4 bases, with 6 bases of the junction left unmatched. CDR3 DNA: TGTGCCAGCAGCGTCGGGACAGGGATATACAATGAGCAGTTCTTC. It is translated as CASSVGTGIYNEQFF.

The V gene is TRBV29-1, the J gene TRBJ2-3; 10 nucleotides match TRBD2. The CDR3 runs to 17 residues. Germline V gene sequence: CDR1 SQVTM, CDR2 ANQGSEA. Trimming at V came to 4 bases and at J to 0 bases, leaving 10 bases not matched to a gene. The CDR3 here is CSVVRLAGDTSTDTQYF. Written as DNA, the CDR3 is TGCAGCGTTGTTCGGCTAGCGGGGGATACAAGCACAGATACGCAGTATTTT.

The chain couples TRBV10-1 to TRBJ2-2; D not resolved. The V end was cut by 2 bases, the J end by 7 bases, with 5 bases between. Germline CDR1 and CDR2: WNHNN and SYGVQD (reference sequence). The CDR3 loop spans 12 amino acids. The CDR3 sequence is CASSEGGGELFF. In DNA, the CDR3 is TGCGCCAGCAGTGAGGGTGGCGGGGAGCTGTTTTTT.

The chain is built from TRBV23-1 and TRBJ2-5; D unclear. TRBV23-1 is an ORF; its function is uncertain. The CDR3 is 13 amino acids. V lost 3 bases to trimming and J lost 4 bases, with 9 bases between them. For the CDR3, the DNA is TGCGCCAGCAGTCAGAAAGGGTTAGAGACCCAGTACTTC. Protein: CASSQKGLETQYF.

The chain combines TRBV2 with TRBJ2-2; D ambiguous. Trimming left V 8 bases short and J 4 bases short, with 14 bases between. CDR3 length equals 14 residues. Looked up from germline, CDR1 is SNHLY and CDR2 is FYNNEI. The CDR3 is CASSSSQSTGELFF. CDR3 sequence (DNA): TGTGCCAGCTCATCGTCCCAAAGCACCGGGGAGCTGTTTTTT. The complete variable domain, with remaining parts taken from reference TRBV2 and TRBJ2-2, reads EPEVTQTPSHQVTQMGQEVILRCVPISNHLYFYWYRQILGQKVEFLVSFYNNEISEKSEIFDDQFSVERPDGSNFTLKIRSTKLEDSAMYFCASSSSQSTGELFFGEGSRLTVL.

The CDR3 region is CASSIGGTHYNEQFF. In DNA form, the CDR3 reads TGTGCCAGTAGTATCGGAGGGACACACTACAATGAGCAGTTCTTC. This chain joins TRBV19 and TRBJ2-1; D may be TRBD1 or TRBD2 (6 bases each). Per germline, CDR1 LNHDA and CDR2 SQIVND (reference sequence). V was clipped by 3 bases and J by 3 bases, with 12 bases between them. This CDR3 has 15 residues.

The chain joins TRBV5-5 to TRBJ2-2, with 8 bases lining up with TRBD1. The length of the CDR3 is 16 residues. With 4 bases clipped from V and 0 bases from J, the junction kept 5 bases outside the gene matches. Germline values: CDR1 SGHKS, CDR2 YYEKEE (reference sequence). The CDR3 protein is CASSPDRVANTGELFF. The DNA of the CDR3 is TGTGCCAGCAGCCCGGACAGGGTGGCGAACACCGGGGAGCTGTTTTTT. Using reference TRBV5-5 and TRBJ2-2 for the parts outside the CDR3, the full variable domain is DAGVTQSPTHLIKTRGQQVTLRCSPISGHKSVSWYQQVLGQGPQFIFQYYEKEERGRGNFPDRFSARQFPNYSSELNVNALLLGDSALYLCASSPDRVANTGELFFGEGSRLTVL.

The gene calls are TRBV2 and TRBJ2-2; no firm D call. From germline, CDR1 is SNHLY and CDR2 FYNNEI. This CDR3 is built from 15 residues. V was pared by 2 bases and J by 1 base, with 8 bases between. In DNA form, the CDR3 reads TGTGCCAGCAGTGAATCGGTTCTGAACACCGGGGAGCTGTTTTTT. Amino acid sequence: CASSESVLNTGELFF.

This clonotype has just a few counts. DNA of the CDR3: TGTGCCACCACAGGGACACCGAACTATGGCTACACCTTC. This translates into CATTGTPNYGYTF. The rearrangement uses TRBV10-3 and TRBJ1-2; TRBD1 is a possible D gene (6 bases). Germline CDR1 ENHRY, CDR2 SYGVKD. Trimming pared 10 bases from V and 2 bases from J, leaving 14 bases between. The CDR3 sequence is 13 residues long.

The genes are TRBV11-1 and TRBJ2-5, with no clear D. The CDR3 covers 13 residues. The germline gives CDR1 SGHAT, CDR2 FQDESV (reference sequence). V lost 0 bases and J 5 bases, leaving 7 bases between the germline ends. The CDR3 region has the DNA TGTGCCAGCAGCTTAGCGGCTAGTGAGACCCAGTACTTC. This codes for CASSLAASETQYF.

The V gene is TRBV2, the J gene TRBJ2-3; D is unresolved. Trimming pared 5 bases from V and 0 bases from J, leaving 3 bases between. Germline lookup yields CDR1 SNHLY and CDR2 FYNNEI. The CDR3 totals 12 residues. The CDR3 coding sequence is TGTGCCAGCAGTTACAGCACAGATACGCAGTATTTT. This encodes CASSYSTDTQYF.

The gene calls are TRBV4-1 and TRBJ2-2, with TRBD2 matching over 9 bases. The germline CDR1 and CDR2 sequences are MGHRA and YSYEKL. The length of the CDR3 is 16 residues. J was trimmed by 6 bases and V by 5 bases; bases with no gene match: 10. CDR3 DNA sequence: TGCGCCAGCAGCTACAGGACTAGCGTGTTGCCCGGGGAGCTGTTTTTT. Translating gives CASSYRTSVLPGELFF.

J is TRBJ1-2 and V is TRBV10-1; 7 bases map to TRBD1. Looked up from germline, CDR1 is WNHNN and CDR2 is SYGVQD (reference sequence). The trim removed 2 bases at V and 1 base at J, leaving 1 base unmatched. This CDR3 has 14 amino acids. This CDR3 reads CASSEGTDNYGYTF. The CDR3 nucleotides read TGCGCCAGCAGTGAGGGGACAGATAACTATGGCTACACCTTC.

The chain employs TRBV29-1 and TRBJ1-1, with no clear D. Germline V gene sequence: CDR1 SQVTM, CDR2 ANQGSEA. Deletions cut 3 bases from V and 1 base from J, with 6 bases between. CDR3 length: 12 residues. Here the CDR3 DNA reads TGCAGCGTTGATCTGGGGAACACTGAAGCTTTCTTT. Translated, it gives CSVDLGNTEAFF.

This clonotype was counted once. CDR3 DNA sequence: TGTGCCAGCAGCCATCGACAACTGCCGCTCCACTTT. Translated: CASSHRQLPLHF. This chain uses TRBV3-1 with TRBJ1-6; D ambiguous. This CDR3 comprises 12 residues. Germline CDR1 and CDR2: LGHDT and YNNKEL (reference sequence). Trimming removed 3 bases at V and 16 bases at J, with 13 bases between.

The rearrangement joins TRBV7-9 to TRBJ2-3; perhaps TRBD1 as D (6 bases). Looked up from germline, CDR1 is SEHNR and CDR2 is FQNEAQ (reference sequence). CDR3 length equals 15 residues. Deletions cut 5 bases from V and 0 bases from J, with 12 bases between. In DNA form, the CDR3 reads TGTGCCAGCAGCAGACAGGCTTCTAGCACAGATACGCAGTATTTT. Translating it yields CASSRQASSTDTQYF. The variable domain in full, completed from reference TRBV7-9 and TRBJ2-3, reads DTGVSQNPRHKITKRGQNVTFRCDPISEHNRLYWYRQTLGQGPEFLTYFQNEAQLEKSRLLSDRFSAERPKGSFSTLEIQRTEQGDSAMYLCASSRQASSTDTQYFGPGTRLTVL.

V gene TRBV11-1 combines with J gene TRBJ2-1; 9 nucleotides align to TRBD2. Germline CDR1 SGHAT, CDR2 FQDESV (reference sequence). This CDR3 is built from 15 residues. V lost 4 bases and J lost 4; bases outside the gene matches: 5. The CDR3, as DNA: TGTGCCAGCAGCTCGAGACTAGCGGCATACAATGAGCAGTTCTTC. It encodes CASSSRLAAYNEQFF. The variable domain in full, completed from reference TRBV11-1 and TRBJ2-1, reads EAEVAQSPRYKITEKSQAVAFWCDPISGHATLYWYRQILGQGPELLVQFQDESVVDDSQLPKDRFSAERLKGVDSTLKIQPAELGDSAMYLCASSSRLAAYNEQFFGPGTRLTVL.

The rearrangement uses TRBV29-1 and TRBJ1-1; the D gene is possibly TRBD1 (5 bases). The V end was cut by 7 bases, the J end by 1 base, with 13 bases between. The CDR3 covers 13 residues. The V gene's germline CDR1 is SQVTM and CDR2 ANQGSEA. DNA for the CDR3: TGCAGCGCCGGGGACCAGGAGAACACTGAAGCTTTCTTT. Translation gives CSAGDQENTEAFF.

The rearrangement links TRBV18 to TRBJ1-2; D not certain. The ends were cut back, 4 bases at V and 2 bases at J, with 8 bases in the middle. The CDR3 contains 13 residues. Germline V gene data show CDR1 as KGHSH and CDR2 as LQKENI. The CDR3 DNA follows: TGTGCCAGCTCACTCGACAACAACTATGGCTACACCTTC. It codes for CASSLDNNYGYTF.

This clonotype was seen a few times. This chain connects TRBV2 to TRBJ1-5, with D possibly matching TRBD1 (6 bases). The CDR3 totals 14 residues. From germline, CDR1 is SNHLY and CDR2 FYNNEI. Trimming took 4 bases from V and 7 from J, leaving 14 bases between them. CDR3 sequence reads: CASSVSRGRQPQHF. CDR3 nucleotide sequence: TGTGCCAGCAGTGTGTCCAGGGGAAGGCAGCCCCAGCATTTT.

V gene TRBV24-1 combines with J gene TRBJ1-5; possibly TRBD1 for D (5 bases). V lost 5 bases, J lost 2 bases, and 9 bases lay in between. The CDR3 consists of 14 residues. CDR1 and CDR2 (germline): KGHDR, SFDVKD. The CDR3 is CATSGRGGNQPQHF. CDR3 nucleotide sequence: TGTGCCACCAGTGGGAGGGGAGGCAATCAGCCCCAGCATTTT.

The rearrangement links TRBV4-3 to TRBJ1-2; D might be TRBD1 (5 bases). Germline assignment: CDR1 LGHNA and CDR2 YSLEER. Deletions cut 1 base from V and 6 bases from J, with 15 bases between. CDR3 length: 15 residues. The CDR3 sequence is CASSQVGAGKNGYTF. The CDR3 nucleotides read TGCGCCAGCAGCCAAGTTGGTGCAGGGAAGAATGGCTACACCTTC.